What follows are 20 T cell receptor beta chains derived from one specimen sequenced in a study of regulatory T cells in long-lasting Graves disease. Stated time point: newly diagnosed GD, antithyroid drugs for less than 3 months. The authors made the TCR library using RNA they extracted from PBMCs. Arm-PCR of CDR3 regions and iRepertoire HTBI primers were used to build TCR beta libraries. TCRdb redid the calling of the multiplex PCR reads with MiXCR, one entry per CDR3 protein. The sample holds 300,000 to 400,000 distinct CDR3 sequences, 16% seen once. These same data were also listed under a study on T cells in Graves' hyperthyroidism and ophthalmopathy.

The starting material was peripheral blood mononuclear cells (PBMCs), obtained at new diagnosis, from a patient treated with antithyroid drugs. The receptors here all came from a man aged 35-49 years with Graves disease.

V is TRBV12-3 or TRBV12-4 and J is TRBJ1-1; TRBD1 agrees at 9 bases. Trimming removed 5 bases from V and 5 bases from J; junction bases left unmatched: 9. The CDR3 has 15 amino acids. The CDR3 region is CASSTTGGSRTEAFF. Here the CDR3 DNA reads TGTGCCAGCAGTACTACAGGGGGCAGTAGGACTGAAGCTTTCTTT.

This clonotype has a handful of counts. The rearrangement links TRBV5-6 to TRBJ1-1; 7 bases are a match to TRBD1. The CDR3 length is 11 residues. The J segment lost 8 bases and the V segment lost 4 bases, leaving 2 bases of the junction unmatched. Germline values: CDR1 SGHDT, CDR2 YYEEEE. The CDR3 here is CASSLQGEAFF. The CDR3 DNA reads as TGTGCCAGCAGCCTACAGGGGGAAGCTTTCTTT.

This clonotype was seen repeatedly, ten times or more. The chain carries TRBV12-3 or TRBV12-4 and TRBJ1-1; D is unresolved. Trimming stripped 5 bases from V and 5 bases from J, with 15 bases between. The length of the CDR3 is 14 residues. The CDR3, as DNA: TGTGCCAGCAGTCCTGGACGGGCGAGAACTGAAGCTTTCTTT. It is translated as CASSPGRARTEAFF.

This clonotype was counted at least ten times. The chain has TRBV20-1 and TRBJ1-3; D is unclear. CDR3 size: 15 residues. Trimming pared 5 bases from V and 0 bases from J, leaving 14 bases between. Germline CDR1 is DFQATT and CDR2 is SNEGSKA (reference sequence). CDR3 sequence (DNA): TGCAGTGCTTCCGTGGAGTCAAACTCTGGAAACACCATATATTTT. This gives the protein CSASVESNSGNTIYF.

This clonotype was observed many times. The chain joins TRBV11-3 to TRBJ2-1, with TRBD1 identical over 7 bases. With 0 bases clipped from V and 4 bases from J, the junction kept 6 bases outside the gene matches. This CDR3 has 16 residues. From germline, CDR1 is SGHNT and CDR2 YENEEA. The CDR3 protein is CASSLDRTGRYNEQFF. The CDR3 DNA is TGTGCCAGCAGCTTAGACCGGACAGGACGTTACAATGAGCAGTTCTTC.

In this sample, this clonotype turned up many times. CDR3 nucleotide sequence: TGCGCCAGCAGCTTGCGGGGGAAAGGCACCGGGGAGCTGTTTTTT. Its protein product is CASSLRGKGTGELFF. The genes are TRBV5-1 and TRBJ2-2; D possibly corresponds to TRBD2 (6 bases). Germline V gene lookup returns CDR1 SGHRS and CDR2 YFSETQ. The CDR3 has 15 residues. The V end lost 1 base, the J end lost 4 bases, and 11 bases lay between the germline ends.

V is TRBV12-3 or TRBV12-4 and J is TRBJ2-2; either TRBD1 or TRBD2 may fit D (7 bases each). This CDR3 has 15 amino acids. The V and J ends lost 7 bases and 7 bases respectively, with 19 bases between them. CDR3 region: CASTEIRGGVGELFF. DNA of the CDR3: TGTGCCAGCACGGAGATCAGGGGGGGAGTCGGGGAGCTGTTTTTT.

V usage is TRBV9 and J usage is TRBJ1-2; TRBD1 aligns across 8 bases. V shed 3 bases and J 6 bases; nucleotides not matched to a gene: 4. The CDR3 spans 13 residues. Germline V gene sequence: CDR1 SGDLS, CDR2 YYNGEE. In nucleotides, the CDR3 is TGTGCCAGCAGCGGCAGGACAGGGCATGGCTACACCTTC. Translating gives CASSGRTGHGYTF.

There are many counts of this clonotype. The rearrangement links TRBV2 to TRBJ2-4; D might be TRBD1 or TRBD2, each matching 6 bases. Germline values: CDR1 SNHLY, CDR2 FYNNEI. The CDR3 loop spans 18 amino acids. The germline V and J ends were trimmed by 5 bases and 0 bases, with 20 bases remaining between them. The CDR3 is CASSTQNGGLGAKNIQYF. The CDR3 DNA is TGTGCCAGCAGTACCCAAAACGGGGGCCTAGGAGCCAAAAACATTCAGTACTTC.

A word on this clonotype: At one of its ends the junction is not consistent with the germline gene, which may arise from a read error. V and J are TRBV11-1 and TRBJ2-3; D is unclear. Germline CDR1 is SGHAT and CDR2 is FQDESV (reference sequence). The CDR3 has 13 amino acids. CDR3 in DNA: TGCGCCAGCAGCCAACCGAACACAGATACGCAGTATTTT. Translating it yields CASSQPNTDTQYF. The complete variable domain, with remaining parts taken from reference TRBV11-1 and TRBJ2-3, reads EAEVAQSPRYKITEKSQAVAFWCDPISGHATLYWYRQILGQGPELLVQFQDESVVDDSQLPKDRFSAERLKGVDSTLKIQPAELGDSAMYLCASSQPNTDTQYFGPGTRLTVL.

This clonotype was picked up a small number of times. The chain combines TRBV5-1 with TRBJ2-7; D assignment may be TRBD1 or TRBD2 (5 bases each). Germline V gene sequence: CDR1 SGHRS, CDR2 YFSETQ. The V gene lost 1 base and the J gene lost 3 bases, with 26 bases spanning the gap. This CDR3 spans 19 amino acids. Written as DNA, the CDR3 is TGCGCCAGCAGCTTGACGGGGCGCCGGGCCCTGTCTACGAGCTACGAGCAGTACTTC. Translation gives CASSLTGRRALSTSYEQYF.

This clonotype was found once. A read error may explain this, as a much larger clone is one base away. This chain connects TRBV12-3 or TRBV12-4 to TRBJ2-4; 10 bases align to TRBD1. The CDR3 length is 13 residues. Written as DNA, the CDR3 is TGTGCCAGCAGGACAGGGGGCGGAAACATTCAGTGCTTC. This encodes CASRTGGGNIQCF.

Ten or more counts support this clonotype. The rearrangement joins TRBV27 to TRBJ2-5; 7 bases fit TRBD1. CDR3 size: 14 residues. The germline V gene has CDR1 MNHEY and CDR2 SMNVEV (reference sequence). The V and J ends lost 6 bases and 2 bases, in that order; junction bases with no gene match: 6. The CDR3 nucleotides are TGTGCCAGCAGCTACAGGGGAAGGCAAGAGACCCAGTACTTC. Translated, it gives CASSYRGRQETQYF.

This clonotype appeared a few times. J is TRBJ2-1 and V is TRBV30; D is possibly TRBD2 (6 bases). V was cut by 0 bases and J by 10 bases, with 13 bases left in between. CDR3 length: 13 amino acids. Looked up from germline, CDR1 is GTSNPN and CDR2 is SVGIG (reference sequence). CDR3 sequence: CAWSVFYAGEQFF. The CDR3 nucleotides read TGTGCCTGGAGTGTATTTTACGCGGGGGAGCAGTTCTTC.

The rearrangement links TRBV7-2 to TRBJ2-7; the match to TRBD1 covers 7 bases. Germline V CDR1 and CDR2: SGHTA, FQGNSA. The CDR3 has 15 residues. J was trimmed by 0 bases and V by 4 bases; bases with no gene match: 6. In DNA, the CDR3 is TGTGCCAGCAGCTGGTCCGGGACAGTCTCCTACGAGCAGTACTTC. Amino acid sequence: CASSWSGTVSYEQYF.

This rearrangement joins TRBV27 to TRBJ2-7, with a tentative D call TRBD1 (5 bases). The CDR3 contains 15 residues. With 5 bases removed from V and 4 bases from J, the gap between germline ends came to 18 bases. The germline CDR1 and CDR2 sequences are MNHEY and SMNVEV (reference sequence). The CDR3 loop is CASSPSLPGWYEQYF. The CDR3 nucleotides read TGTGCCAGCAGTCCCTCGCTACCAGGGTGGTACGAGCAGTACTTC.

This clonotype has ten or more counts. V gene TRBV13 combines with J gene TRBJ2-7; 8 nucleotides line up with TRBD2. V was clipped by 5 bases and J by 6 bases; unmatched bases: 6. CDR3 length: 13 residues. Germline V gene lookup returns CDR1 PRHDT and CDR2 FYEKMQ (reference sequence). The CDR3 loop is CASSAGTRGEQYF. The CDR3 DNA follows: TGTGCCAGCAGCGCCGGGACTAGAGGCGAGCAGTACTTC.

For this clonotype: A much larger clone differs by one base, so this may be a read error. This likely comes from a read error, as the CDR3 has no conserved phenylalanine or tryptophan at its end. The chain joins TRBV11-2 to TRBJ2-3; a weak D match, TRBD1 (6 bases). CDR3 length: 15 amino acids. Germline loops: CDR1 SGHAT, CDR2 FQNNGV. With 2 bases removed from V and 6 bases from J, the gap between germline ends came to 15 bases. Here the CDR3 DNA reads TGTGCCAGCAGCTTAAATCCCAGTAGGGGGGATACGCAGTATCTT. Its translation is CASSLNPSRGDTQYL.

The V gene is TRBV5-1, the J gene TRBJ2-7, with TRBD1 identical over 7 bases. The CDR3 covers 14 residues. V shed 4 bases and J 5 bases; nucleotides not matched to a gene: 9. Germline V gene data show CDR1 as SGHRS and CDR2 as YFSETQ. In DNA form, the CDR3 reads TGCGCCAGCAGCATATTACAGGGGATAAACGAGCAGTACTTC. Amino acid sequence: CASSILQGINEQYF.

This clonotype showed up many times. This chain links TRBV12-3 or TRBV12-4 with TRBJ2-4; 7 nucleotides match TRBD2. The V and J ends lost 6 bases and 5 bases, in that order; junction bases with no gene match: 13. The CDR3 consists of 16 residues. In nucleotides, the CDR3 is TGTGCCAGCAGCATGCTGGGGGGGTTCTTCCAAAACATTCAGTACTTC. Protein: CASSMLGGFFQNIQYF.